The 10 T cell receptor beta chains below were found in one sample sequenced in a study of identical twins (dated by TCRdb to between 2015 and 2016). Libraries were constructed by 5' RACE. Sequencing used an Illumina HiSeq 2000. Starting from the raw public reads, TCRdb applied fastp trimming at Q25, assembled clones with MiXCR and retained in-frame beta chains. For every CDR3 protein sequence, its rows merge into one entry that carries the most common genes and DNA. This sample holds 700,000 or so distinct CDR3 sequences; roughly 8% were observed only once. The ten largest clones take up about 0.98% of the sample. The sample also formed part of further work on yellow fever vaccine responses in identical twins.

The sample taken for sequencing was PBMCs. The source is a woman between 18 and 29 years old in good health.

The CDR3: CASSQDGQSTFYEQYF. The CDR3 DNA follows: TGCGCCAGCAGCCAAGACGGACAGTCTACCTTCTACGAGCAGTACTTC. This rearrangement joins TRBV4-1 to TRBJ2-7; possibly TRBD1 for D (6 bases). The V gene's germline CDR1 is MGHRA and CDR2 YSYEKL. The CDR3 contains 16 residues. Trimming removed 0 bases from V and 3 bases from J, with 15 bases in between.

In this sample, this clonotype turned up a few times. The chain links TRBV7-9 to TRBJ2-7; D perhaps matches TRBD1 (6 bases). This CDR3 is built from 14 residues. Germline V gene lookup returns CDR1 SEHNR and CDR2 FQNEAQ (reference sequence). The ends were cut back, 2 bases at V and 4 bases at J, with 12 bases in the middle. Written as DNA, the CDR3 is TGTGCCAGCAGCTTACTCAGGGGCGAGTACGAGCAGTACTTC. Its protein is CASSLLRGEYEQYF.

The V gene is TRBV19, the J gene TRBJ2-7; maybe TRBD1 (5 bases). Germline lookup yields CDR1 LNHDA and CDR2 SQIVND (reference sequence). The CDR3 totals 14 residues. Trimming pared 3 bases from V and 0 bases from J, leaving 9 bases between. In nucleotides, the CDR3 is TGTGCCAGTAGTATCCGTGACAGCTCCTACGAGCAGTACTTC. Its translation is CASSIRDSSYEQYF.

The table lists this clonotype with many counts. DNA of the CDR3: TGTGCCAGCAGTTACTCGGAGACACTAGCTGTTTCCGGGCAGTACTTC. This encodes CASSYSETLAVSGQYF. This chain connects TRBV6-5 to TRBJ2-7; D perhaps matches TRBD2 (6 bases). The CDR3 is 16 amino acids. Germline V lookup: CDR1 MNHEY, CDR2 SVGAGI. V was clipped by 0 bases and J by 9 bases, with 21 bases between them.

V usage is TRBV12-3 or TRBV12-4 and J usage is TRBJ1-4; D is possibly TRBD1 (6 bases). Trimming pared 6 bases from V and 1 base from J, leaving 9 bases between. The CDR3 spans 14 residues. CDR3 sequence: CASSSDRTNEKLFF. The CDR3 DNA is TGTGCCAGCAGCTCGGACAGAACTAATGAAAAACTGTTTTTT.

This clonotype was counted at least ten times. This chain links TRBV4-1 with TRBJ2-3; unclear D gene. The CDR3 consists of 13 residues. Germline assignment: CDR1 MGHRA and CDR2 YSYEKL. V was shortened by 5 bases and J by 4 bases, with 10 bases between the two germline ends. The CDR3 nucleotides read TGCGCCAGCAGCGACCAGCCCCCAGATACGCAGTATTTT. Protein: CASSDQPPDTQYF.

This clonotype showed up just a few times. This chain uses TRBV5-1 with TRBJ2-5, with D possibly being TRBD1 or TRBD2 (5 bases each). V shed 3 bases and J shed 5 bases, with 11 bases lying between them. The CDR3 sequence is 13 residues long. In germline, CDR1 is SGHRS, CDR2 YFSETQ. Here the CDR3 reads CASSSGAKETQYF. In nucleotides, the CDR3 is TGCGCCAGCAGCTCCGGGGCCAAGGAGACCCAGTACTTC.

In its sample, this clonotype was seen a few times. The rearrangement uses TRBV25-1 and TRBJ2-1; a weak D match, TRBD1 (5 bases). The CDR3 is made up of 13 amino acids. Germline loops: CDR1 MGHDK, CDR2 SYGVNS. With 5 bases removed from V and 7 bases from J, the gap between germline ends came to 12 bases. CDR3 in amino acids: CASSRGAGNEQFF. The CDR3 DNA reads as TGTGCCAGCAGTCGTGGGGCAGGGAATGAGCAGTTCTTC.

This sequence joins TRBV29-1 and TRBJ2-1, with D possibly matching TRBD2 (6 bases). The V gene lost 5 bases and the J gene lost 9 bases, with 11 bases spanning the gap. Germline V lookup: CDR1 SQVTM, CDR2 ANQGSEA. The CDR3 runs to 11 residues. CDR3 in amino acids: CSVIRGGEQFF. The CDR3 DNA is TGCAGCGTTATAAGGGGAGGTGAGCAGTTCTTC.

This clonotype was detected only a few times. The V and J genes are TRBV3-1 and TRBJ2-7, with D unclear. Deletions cut 5 bases from V and 2 bases from J, with 13 bases between. The CDR3 has 14 amino acids. Germline-derived CDR1 and CDR2 are LGHDT and YNNKEL (reference sequence). As DNA, the CDR3 is TGTGCCAGCAGCATGGACGTCCGGGCCTACGAGCAGTACTTC. As protein: CASSMDVRAYEQYF.